Each of the 9 T cell receptor beta chains below was sequenced from the same sample in a study of cytomegalovirus exposure and HLA in healthy donors (dated by TCRdb to the late 2010s). Library construction relied on the immunoSEQ multiplex PCR assay. A mixture of 60 forward primers for TCR Vbeta segments and 13 reverse primers for TCR Jbeta segments was used in the multiplex PCR. As stored in TCRdb, this immuneACCESS dataset retains in-frame rearrangements with V and J assigned. A fraction of the clones does not appear; measured against another copy, unresolved V genes explain less than half of the discrepancy, and the remainder lacks a known reason. In this sample the table shows 100,000 to 150,000 clones, 65% to 80% of which occur a single time. 3.4% of the sample lies in the top ten. The sample taken for sequencing was PBMCs. The receptors stem from a man in his thirties or forties in good health and CMV-seronegative.

In the case of this clone: Other DNA sequences from this sample encode an identical CDR3 as well. The rearrangement links TRBV19 to TRBJ1-2; TRBD1 matches 9 bases. The CDR3 has 14 residues. Trimming at V came to 3 bases and at J to 3 bases, leaving 2 bases not matched to a gene. Germline CDR1 reads LNHDA; CDR2 reads SQIVND (reference sequence). CDR3 residues: CASSIRQGDYGYTF. The CDR3 bases are TGTGCCAGTAGTATTCGACAGGGGGACTATGGCTACACCTTC.

This clone was detected only once. The rearrangement joins TRBV5-1 to TRBJ2-3, with D hard to call. The CDR3 is 13 amino acids. Germline V gene lookup returns CDR1 SGHRS and CDR2 YFSETQ. V was cut by 4 bases and J by 4 bases, with 10 bases left in between. CDR3 nucleotides: TGCGCCAGCAGCGTTCCTGTCTCAGATACGCAGTATTTT. Translating it yields CASSVPVSDTQYF.

This clone has just one count. J is TRBJ2-3 and V is TRBV7-3, with 7 bases that match TRBD2. The germline V gene has CDR1 SGHTA and CDR2 FQGTGA. The CDR3 totals 13 residues. Germline trimming cut 5 bases from V and 1 base from J; bases unmatched to any gene: 0. In nucleotides, the CDR3 is TGTGCCAGCAGCGGGGGGGGCACAGATACGCAGTATTTT. Its protein product is CASSGGGTDTQYF.

The chain combines TRBV15 with TRBJ2-7; possible D gene TRBD2, 6 bases. Per germline, CDR1 LNHNV and CDR2 YYDKDF (reference sequence). CDR3 length equals 14 residues. The germline V and J ends were trimmed by 1 base and 4 bases, with 11 bases remaining between them. The CDR3 nucleotides are TGTGCCACCAGCAGAGTTGGGGGGAGTTACGAGCAGTACTTC. Translated: CATSRVGGSYEQYF.

The chain uses TRBV5-1 and TRBJ1-2; D remains ambiguous. CDR1 SGHRS and CDR2 YFSETQ come from the germline V gene. Trimming removed 3 bases at V and 8 bases at J, with 11 bases between. CDR3 length equals 12 residues. CDR3 sequence: CASSWGEAGYTF. In DNA form, the CDR3 reads TGCGCCAGCAGCTGGGGAGAGGCCGGCTACACCTTC.

A note on this clone: One end of the junction does not line up with germline, which may come from a read error. The chain uses TRBV30 and TRBJ2-4; D perhaps matches TRBD1 (5 bases). The length of the CDR3 is 16 residues. Germline V gives CDR1 GTSNPN, CDR2 SVGIG (reference sequence). CDR3 DNA: TGTGCCTGGAGTGGCCTCTCCGCAGGGAAAAAAAACATTCGGTACTTC. Translating gives CAWSGLSAGKKNIRYF.

The V gene is TRBV19, the J gene TRBJ2-7; 8 bases map to TRBD1. The V and J ends lost 3 bases and 0 bases, in that order; junction bases with no gene match: 10. The CDR3 contains 17 residues. Germline V gene data show CDR1 as LNHDA and CDR2 as SQIVND (reference sequence). CDR3 DNA sequence: TGTGCCAGTAGTATGGGAGTAGGGACAGGACCCTCCTACGAGCAGTACTTC. Translated, it gives CASSMGVGTGPSYEQYF.

This clone was detected a few times. This chain connects TRBV5-1 to TRBJ1-1, with 8 bases matching TRBD1. The V gene's germline CDR1 is SGHRS and CDR2 YFSETQ. With V trimmed by 0 bases and J by 1 base, 5 bases remained unmatched. The CDR3 consists of 16 residues. This chain's CDR3 is CASSLEGRGRNTEAFF. The CDR3 DNA is TGCGCCAGCAGCTTGGAAGGCAGGGGGCGGAACACTGAAGCTTTCTTT. Variable domain in full (rest from reference TRBV5-1 and TRBJ1-1): KAGVTQTPRYLIKTRGQQVTLSCSPISGHRSVSWYQQTPGQGLQFLFEYFSETQRNKGNFPGRFSGRQFSNSRSEMNVSTLELGDSALYLCASSLEGRGRNTEAFFGQGTRLTVV.

This clone was picked up one time. V usage is TRBV9 and J usage is TRBJ2-7; TRBD1 aligns across 10 bases. From germline, CDR1 is SGDLS and CDR2 YYNGEE. CDR3 length: 15 amino acids. J lost 5 bases, V lost 2 bases, and 7 bases had no gene match. The CDR3 sequence is CASSVLSGTGDEQYF. The CDR3 DNA reads as TGTGCCAGCAGCGTCCTCTCCGGGACAGGGGACGAGCAGTACTTC.